This paragraph reports one T cell receptor (beta chain). No cognate antigen has been identified for it. Base qualities are missing; no much larger clone stands one base away. The CDR3 regions of human TCRbeta chains were analyzed by immunosequencing. In the paper's pipeline: TCRs in the repertoires were matched against a reference library of SARS-CoV-2-specific TCRs that had been generated with the MIRA antigen-specificity platform. Breadth was defined as the fraction of unique TCRs that were SARS-CoV-2-associated. Depth was defined as the fraction of total T cells that were SARS-CoV-2-associated. Each spike-specific TCR was assigned to its reactive spike region and to a CD4 or CD8 class using the MIRA data. Log10-transformed breadth and depth values were compared by one-way ANOVA with Sidak's multiple comparisons tests. TCRdb took this table from immuneACCESS and kept in-frame rearrangements with V and J called. Such tables lack part of the clones; where checked against another copy, unresolved V genes explain under half of the gap, and the rest is unexplained. The D gene and trimming were derived from the DNA, and the V and J assignments and clone size from that table. The table for this sample lists approximately 170,000 clones; 87% of them were counted only once. The top ten clonotypes cover roughly 1.1% of the sample.

This entry is derived from a study of T cell responses to AZD1222 COVID-19 vaccine (dated by TCRdb to the early 2020s). About the study as a whole: A total of 230 to 250 trial participants underwent TCR sequencing, of whom 207 received two doses of AZD1222 and 26 received two doses of the MenACWY control vaccine. Trial participants were enrolled by age into subgroups of 18-55, 56-69 and 70-plus years, and approximately 150, 30 and 60 TCR-sequenced participants, respectively, were included in these subgroups. The paper as a whole reports these results and caveats: Because no day 14 peak-response samples were available, repertoires were characterized only after the peak T cell response. Reportedly, close to half of the unique spike-specific TCRs recognized epitopes lying outside the regions that are mutated in the B.1.351 and B.1.1.7 variants. Most participants were white British and females outnumbered males, and the authors suggested that clonal diversity may have been underestimated. Spike-specific TCR breadth and depth rose significantly after two AZD1222 doses compared with day 0 and with MenACWY recipients. Conclusions about previously exposed vaccinees are limited because only six or seven AZD1222 recipients were SARS-CoV-2 seropositive at baseline. The 56-69-year group was small, and its depth increase did not reach significance, likely because of low power. The vaccine-associated CD4 TCRs covered the entire spike protein, and the dominant responses fell in regions 160-218 and 743-854.

In the paper's terms, the time point label means: about 28 days (+/-7) after the second vaccine dose. Because spike-specific TCR depth and breadth did not differ between the two schedules, AZD1222 recipients who got a second dose at roughly 4 weeks were pooled with those who got a second dose at roughly 12 weeks. The vaccinee samples were drawn from two UK trials, COV001 and COV002, one of which was a single-blind randomized controlled phase 2/3 trial testing AZD1222 (ChAdOx1 nCoV-19) in healthy adults. Trial participant PBMC samples were collected at day 0 and day 28 after the second dose for TCRbeta chain sequencing. V is reduced by 4 bases and J by 2 bases, leaving a spacing of 14 bases between them. CDR1 is given as LNHDA and CDR2 as SQIVND, both from the germline V gene (reference sequence). The CDR3 holds 15 amino acids from the cysteine to the phenylalanine. Only CDR3 DNA is held: 45 bases, read in frame from base 1.

The receptor was isolated from an adult who received the AZD1222 COVID-19 vaccine. The sequence joins TRBV19 to TRBJ1-1; the D gene cannot be resolved reliably. The material sequenced was peripheral blood, taken 28 days after the second AZD1222 dose. The CDR3 loop reads CASSTSHGQNTEAFF. The DNA is as follows: TGTGCCAGTAGTACCTCCCACGGTCAAAACACTGAAGCTTTCTTT.